This TCR beta chain was profiled in a study of blood T cell repertoires in COVID-19. Study background: Sites in the United States, Italy and Spain provided acute and convalescent COVID-19 samples. In each case, the material was cDNA or gDNA derived from T cells, B-cell-depleted T cells, or PBMCs.

Authors' methods: The authors estimated nucleated cell counts from reference gene primer amplification. This table comes from immunoSEQ multiplex PCR, and its TCRdb copy is limited to in-frame clones, with some not included. The D gene and trimming were derived from the DNA, and the V and J assignments and clone size from that table. In the table there are roughly 110,000 clones, around 86% of which are singletons. This CDR3 has 15 amino acids. Per germline, CDR1 SQVTM and CDR2 ANQGSEA. The V and J ends lost 3 bases and 4 bases, in that order; junction bases with no gene match: 5. Input material: peripheral blood. The chain uses TRBV29-1 and TRBJ2-5; the match to TRBD2 covers 13 bases. This sequence was found in a man aged 65 to 79 with acute or convalescent COVID-19. The CDR3 region has the DNA TGCAGCGTTGAGGGACTAGCGGGGCGACGAGAGACCCAGTACTTC. Its translation: CSVEGLAGRRETQYF. Combining the CDR3 with reference TRBV29-1 and TRBJ2-5 gives the whole variable domain SAVISQKPSRDICQRGTSLTIQCQVDSQVTMMFWYRQQPGQSLTLIATANQGSEATYESGFVIDKFPISRPNLTFSTLTVSNMSPEDSSIYLCSVEGLAGRRETQYFGPGTRLLVL.